The source of this T cell receptor beta chain is a study of shared clonotypes between healthy human individuals. General study findings and limits: Around 5% was the fraction of naive CD4 clonotypes found shared across four donors. When compared with the clonotypes that were shared by all four sorted-subset donors, the non-shared clonotypes turned out to have lower generation probabilities.

Evenly divided among several immunoSEQ plates was the genomic DNA of each subset. Here immunoSEQ multiplex PCR was the method, and the copy in TCRdb shows in-frame clones only, minus some. In the table there are just over 2,000,000 clones, 85% to 95% of which are singletons. Notes on this clone: No antigen is known for it.

This sequence originates from a man younger than 35 in good health. Input material: naive CD4+ T cells sorted from blood. Subset here: CD45RA+ positively selected.

CDR3 loop: CASSAGLTETQYF. The CDR3 region has the DNA TGCGCCAGCAGCGCAGGACTTACGGAGACCCAGTACTTC. The chain has TRBV5-1 and TRBJ2-5; perhaps TRBD2 as D (5 bases). This CDR3 contains 13 residues. Germline CDR1 reads SGHRS; CDR2 reads YFSETQ. V was cut by 4 bases and J by 5 bases, with 12 bases left in between.